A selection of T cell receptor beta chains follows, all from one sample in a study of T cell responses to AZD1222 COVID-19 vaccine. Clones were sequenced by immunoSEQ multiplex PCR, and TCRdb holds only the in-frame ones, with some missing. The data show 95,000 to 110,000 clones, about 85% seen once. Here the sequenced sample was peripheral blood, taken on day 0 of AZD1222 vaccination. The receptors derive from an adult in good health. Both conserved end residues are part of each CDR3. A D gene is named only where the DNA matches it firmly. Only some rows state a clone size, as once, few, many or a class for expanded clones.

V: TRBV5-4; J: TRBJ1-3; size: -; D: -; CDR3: CASTYNSGNTIYF; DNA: TGTGCCAGCACTTACAACTCTGGAAACACCATATATTTT
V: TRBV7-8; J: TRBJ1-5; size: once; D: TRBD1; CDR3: CASSRDRFSNQPQHF; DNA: TGTGCCAGCAGCCGGGACAGGTTTAGCAATCAGCCCCAGCATTTT
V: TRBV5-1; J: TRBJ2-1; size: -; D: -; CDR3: CASSPTLDGGSYNEQFF; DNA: TGCGCCAGCAGCCCGACCCTCGACGGGGGCTCCTACAATGAGCAGTTCTTC
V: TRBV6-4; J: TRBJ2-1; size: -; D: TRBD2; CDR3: CASSISVAGGYNEQFF; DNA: TGTGCCAGCAGCATCAGCGTAGCGGGCGGCTACAATGAGCAGTTCTTC
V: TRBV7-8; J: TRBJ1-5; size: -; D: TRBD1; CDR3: CASTKGTGEQPQHF; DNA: TGTGCCAGCACAAAGGGGACAGGGGAACAGCCCCAGCATTTT
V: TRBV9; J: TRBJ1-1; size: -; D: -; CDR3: CASSVREGPPEAFF; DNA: TGTGCCAGCAGCGTTCGGGAGGGGCCTCCTGAAGCTTTCTTT
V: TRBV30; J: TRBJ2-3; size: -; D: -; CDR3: CACRETYTQYF; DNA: TGTGCCTGCCGGGAGACCTATACGCAGTATTTT
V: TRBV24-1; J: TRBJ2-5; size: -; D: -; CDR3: CATSESGTAGRTQYF; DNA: TGTGCCACCAGTGAGTCCGGGACGGCAGGTCGAACCCAGTACTTC
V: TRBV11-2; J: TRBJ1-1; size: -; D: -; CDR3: CASSLVAGLNTEAFF; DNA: TGTGCCAGCAGCTTAGTTGCGGGTCTGAACACTGAAGCTTTCTTT
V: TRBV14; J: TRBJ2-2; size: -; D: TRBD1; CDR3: CASSPRAGGSGELFF; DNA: TGTGCCAGCTCCCCGAGGGCAGGGGGCTCGGGGGAGCTGTTTTTT
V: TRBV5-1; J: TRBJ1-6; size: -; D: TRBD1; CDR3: CASSVPGGHSPLHF; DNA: TGCGCCAGCAGCGTGCCAGGGGGCCATTCACCCCTCCACTTT
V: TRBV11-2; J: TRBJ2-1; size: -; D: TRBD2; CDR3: CASSYGPWGGNNEQFF; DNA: TGTGCCAGCAGCTACGGGCCGTGGGGGGGGAACAATGAGCAGTTCTTC
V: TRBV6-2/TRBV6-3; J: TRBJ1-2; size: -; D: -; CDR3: CASSYQGGMRGYTF; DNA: TGTGCCAGCAGTTACCAAGGGGGAATGAGAGGCTACACCTTC
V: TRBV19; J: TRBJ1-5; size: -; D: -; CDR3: CASRLQLSGGNQPQHF; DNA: TGTGCCAGTAGACTACAGTTGTCAGGGGGCAATCAGCCCCAGCATTTT
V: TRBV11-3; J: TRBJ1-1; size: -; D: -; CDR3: CASSLGGNTEAFF; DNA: TGTGCCAGCAGCTTGGGGGGTAACACTGAAGCTTTCTTT
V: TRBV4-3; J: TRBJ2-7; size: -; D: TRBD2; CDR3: CASSQELAEPKYF; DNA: TGCGCCAGCAGCCAAGAACTAGCGGAACCTAAGTACTTC
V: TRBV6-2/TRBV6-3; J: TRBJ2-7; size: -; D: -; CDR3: CASSYVFDEGQYF; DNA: TGTGCCAGCAGTTACGTCTTCGACGAAGGGCAGTACTTC
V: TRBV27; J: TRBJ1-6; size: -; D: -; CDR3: CASSLRLSFNSPLHF; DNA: TGTGCCAGCAGTTTGAGACTCAGCTTTAATTCACCCCTCCACTTT
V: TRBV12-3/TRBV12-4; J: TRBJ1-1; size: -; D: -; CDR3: CASSPELLEAFF; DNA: TGTGCCAGCAGTCCCGAACTACTTGAAGCTTTCTTT
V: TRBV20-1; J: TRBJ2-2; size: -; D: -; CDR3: CSASKSGRNTGELFF; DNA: TGCAGTGCTAGTAAGAGCGGGCGCAACACCGGGGAGCTGTTTTTT
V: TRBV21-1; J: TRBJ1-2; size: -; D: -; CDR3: CARFTCLRGEYYGYTF; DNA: TGTGCCAGGTTTACCTGTCTCAGGGGAGAATACTATGGCTACACCTTC
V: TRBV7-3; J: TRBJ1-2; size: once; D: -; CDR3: CASSTGQGLGYTF; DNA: TGTGCCAGCAGCACGGGCCAGGGCCTTGGCTACACCTTC